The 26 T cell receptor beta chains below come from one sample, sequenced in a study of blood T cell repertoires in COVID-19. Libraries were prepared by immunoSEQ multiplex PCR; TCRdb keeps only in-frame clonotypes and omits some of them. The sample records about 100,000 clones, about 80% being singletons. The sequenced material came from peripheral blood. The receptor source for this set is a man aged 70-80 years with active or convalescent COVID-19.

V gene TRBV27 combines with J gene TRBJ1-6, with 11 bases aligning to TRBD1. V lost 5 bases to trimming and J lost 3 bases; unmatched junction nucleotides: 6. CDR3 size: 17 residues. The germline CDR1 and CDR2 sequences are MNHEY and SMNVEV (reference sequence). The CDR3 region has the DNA TGTGCCAGCAGTCCACTAGGGACAGGGGGCTATAATTCACCCCTCCACTTT. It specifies CASSPLGTGGYNSPLHF.

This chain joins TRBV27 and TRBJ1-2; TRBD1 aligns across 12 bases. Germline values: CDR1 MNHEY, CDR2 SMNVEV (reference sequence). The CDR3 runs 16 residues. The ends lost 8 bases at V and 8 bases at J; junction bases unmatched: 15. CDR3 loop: CASRPLPGQGAGGYTF. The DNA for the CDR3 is TGTGCCAGCCGGCCCCTCCCGGGACAGGGGGCCGGGGGCTACACCTTC.

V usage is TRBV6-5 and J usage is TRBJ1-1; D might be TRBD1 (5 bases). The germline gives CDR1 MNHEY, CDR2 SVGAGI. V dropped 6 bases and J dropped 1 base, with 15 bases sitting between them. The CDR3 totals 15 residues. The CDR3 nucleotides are TGTGCCAGCAGCCGCGGGGCTTCCGGGAACACTGAAGCTTTCTTT. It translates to CASSRGASGNTEAFF.

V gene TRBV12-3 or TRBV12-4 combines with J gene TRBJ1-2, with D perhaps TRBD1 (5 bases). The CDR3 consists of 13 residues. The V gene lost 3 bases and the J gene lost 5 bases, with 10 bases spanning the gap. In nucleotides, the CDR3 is TGTGCCAGCAGTTTCGACAGAAATTATGGCTACACCTTC. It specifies CASSFDRNYGYTF.

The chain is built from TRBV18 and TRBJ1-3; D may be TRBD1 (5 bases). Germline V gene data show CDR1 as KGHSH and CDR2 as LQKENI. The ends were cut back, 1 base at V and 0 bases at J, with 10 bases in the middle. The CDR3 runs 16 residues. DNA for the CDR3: TGTGCCAGCTCACCACAGGGGACTTACTCTGGAAACACCATATATTTT. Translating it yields CASSPQGTYSGNTIYF. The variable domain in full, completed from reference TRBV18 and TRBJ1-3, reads NAGVMQNPRHLVRRRGQEARLRCSPMKGHSHVYWYRQLPEEGLKFMVYLQKENIIDESGMPKERFSAEFPKEGPSILRIQQVVRGDSAAYFCASSPQGTYSGNTIYFGEGSWLTVV.

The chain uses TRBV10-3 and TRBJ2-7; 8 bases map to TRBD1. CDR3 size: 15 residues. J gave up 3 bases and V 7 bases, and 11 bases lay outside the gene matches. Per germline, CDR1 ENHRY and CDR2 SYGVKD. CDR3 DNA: TGTGCCATCACCCCAGGACAGGGTCTAATCTACGAGCAGTACTTC. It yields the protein CAITPGQGLIYEQYF.

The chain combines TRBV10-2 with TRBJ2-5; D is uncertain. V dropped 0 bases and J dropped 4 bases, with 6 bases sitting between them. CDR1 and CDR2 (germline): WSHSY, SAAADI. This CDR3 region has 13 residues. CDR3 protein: CASSESPRETQYF. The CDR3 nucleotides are TGCGCCAGCAGTGAGTCACCGCGAGAGACCCAGTACTTC.

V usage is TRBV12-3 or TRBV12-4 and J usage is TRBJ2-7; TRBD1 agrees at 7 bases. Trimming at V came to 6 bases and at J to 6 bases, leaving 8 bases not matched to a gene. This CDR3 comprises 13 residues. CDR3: CASRIQGFAEQYF. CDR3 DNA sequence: TGTGCCAGCAGGATACAGGGGTTTGCCGAGCAGTACTTC.

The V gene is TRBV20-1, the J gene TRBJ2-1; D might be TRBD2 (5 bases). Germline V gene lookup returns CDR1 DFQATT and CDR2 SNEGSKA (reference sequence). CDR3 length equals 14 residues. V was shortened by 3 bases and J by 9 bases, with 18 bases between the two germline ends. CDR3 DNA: TGCAGTGCTAGTCCTTCCCTCGGGGTAACTGAGCAGTTCTTC. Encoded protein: CSASPSLGVTEQFF.

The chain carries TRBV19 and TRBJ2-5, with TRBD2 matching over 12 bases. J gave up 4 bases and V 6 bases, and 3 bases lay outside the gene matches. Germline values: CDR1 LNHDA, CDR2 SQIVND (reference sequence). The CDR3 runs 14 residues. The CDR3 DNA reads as TGTGCCAGTAGGACGGGACTAGCGGGAGAGACCCAGTACTTC. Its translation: CASRTGLAGETQYF.

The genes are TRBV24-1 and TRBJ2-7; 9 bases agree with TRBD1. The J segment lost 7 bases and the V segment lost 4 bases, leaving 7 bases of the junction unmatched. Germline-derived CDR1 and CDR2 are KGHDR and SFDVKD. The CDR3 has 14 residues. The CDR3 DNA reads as TGTGCCACCAGTGACACAGGGGGCGGTGGGGAGCAGTACTTC. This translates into CATSDTGGGGEQYF.

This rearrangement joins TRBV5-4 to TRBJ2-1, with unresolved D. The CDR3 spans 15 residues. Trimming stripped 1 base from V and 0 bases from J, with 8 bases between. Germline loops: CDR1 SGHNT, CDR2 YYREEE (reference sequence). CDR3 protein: CASSLPYGSYNEQFF. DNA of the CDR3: TGTGCCAGCAGCTTGCCCTACGGCTCCTACAATGAGCAGTTCTTC.

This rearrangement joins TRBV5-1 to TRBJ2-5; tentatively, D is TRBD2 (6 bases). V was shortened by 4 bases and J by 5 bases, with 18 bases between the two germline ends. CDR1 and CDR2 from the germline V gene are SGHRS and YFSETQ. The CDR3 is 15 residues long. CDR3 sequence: CASSPRLVRMETQYF. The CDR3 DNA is TGCGCCAGCAGCCCCCGACTAGTCCGAATGGAGACCCAGTACTTC.

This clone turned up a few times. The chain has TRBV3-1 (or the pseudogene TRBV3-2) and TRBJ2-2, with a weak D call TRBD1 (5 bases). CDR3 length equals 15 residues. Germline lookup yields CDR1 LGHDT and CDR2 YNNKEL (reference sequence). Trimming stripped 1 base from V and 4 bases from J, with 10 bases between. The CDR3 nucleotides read TGTGCCAGCAGCCAAGCAGGGATGGTCACCGGGGAGCTGTTTTTT. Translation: CASSQAGMVTGELFF.

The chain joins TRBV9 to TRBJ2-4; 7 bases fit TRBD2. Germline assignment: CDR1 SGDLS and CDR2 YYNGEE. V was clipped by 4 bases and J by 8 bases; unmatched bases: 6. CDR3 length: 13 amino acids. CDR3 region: CASSLGGMDIQYF. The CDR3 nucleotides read TGTGCCAGCAGCCTCGGGGGGATGGACATTCAGTACTTC.

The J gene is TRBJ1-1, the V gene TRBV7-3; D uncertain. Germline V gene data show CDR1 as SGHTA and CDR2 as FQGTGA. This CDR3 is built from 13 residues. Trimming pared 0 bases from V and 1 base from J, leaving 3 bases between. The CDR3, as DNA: TGTGCCAGCAGCTTAACACAGAACACTGAAGCTTTCTTT. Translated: CASSLTQNTEAFF.

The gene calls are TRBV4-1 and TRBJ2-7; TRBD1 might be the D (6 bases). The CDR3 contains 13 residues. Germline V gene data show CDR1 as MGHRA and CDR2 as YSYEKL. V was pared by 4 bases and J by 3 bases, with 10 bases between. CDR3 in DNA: TGCGCCAGCAGCCTCCGGGACAACTACGAGCAGTACTTC. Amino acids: CASSLRDNYEQYF.

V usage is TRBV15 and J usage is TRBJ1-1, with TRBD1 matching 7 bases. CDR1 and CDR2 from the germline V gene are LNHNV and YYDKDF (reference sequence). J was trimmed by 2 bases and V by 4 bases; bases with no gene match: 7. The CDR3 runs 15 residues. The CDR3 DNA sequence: TGTGCCACCAGCACCGGGACAGCGGATAACACTGAAGCTTTCTTT. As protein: CATSTGTADNTEAFF.

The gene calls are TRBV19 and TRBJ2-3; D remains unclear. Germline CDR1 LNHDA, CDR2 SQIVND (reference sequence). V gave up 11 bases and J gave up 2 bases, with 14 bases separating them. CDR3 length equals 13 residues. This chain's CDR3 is CAAAQVYTDTQYF. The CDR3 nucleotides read TGTGCCGCAGCCCAGGTTTACACAGATACGCAGTATTTT. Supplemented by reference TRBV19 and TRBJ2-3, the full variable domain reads DGGITQSPKYLFRKEGQNVTLSCEQNLNHDAMYWYRQDPGQGLRLIYYSQIVNDFQKGDIAEGYSVSREKKESFPLTVTSAQKNPTAFYLCAAAQVYTDTQYFGPGTRLTVL.

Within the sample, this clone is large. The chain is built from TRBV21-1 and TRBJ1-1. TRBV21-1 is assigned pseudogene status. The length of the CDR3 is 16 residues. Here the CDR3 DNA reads TGTGCCAGCAGCAATCCTCGGGGGGCGATCAGAAGCGAAGCTTTCTTT. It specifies CASSNPRGAIRSEAFF.

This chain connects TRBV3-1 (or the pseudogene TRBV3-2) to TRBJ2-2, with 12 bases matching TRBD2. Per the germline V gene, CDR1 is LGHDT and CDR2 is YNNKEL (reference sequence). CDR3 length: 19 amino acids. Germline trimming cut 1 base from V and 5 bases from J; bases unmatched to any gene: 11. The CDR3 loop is CASSQGGLAGGRKTGELFF. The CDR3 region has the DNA TGTGCCAGCAGCCAAGGTGGCCTAGCGGGGGGGCGCAAAACCGGGGAGCTGTTTTTT.

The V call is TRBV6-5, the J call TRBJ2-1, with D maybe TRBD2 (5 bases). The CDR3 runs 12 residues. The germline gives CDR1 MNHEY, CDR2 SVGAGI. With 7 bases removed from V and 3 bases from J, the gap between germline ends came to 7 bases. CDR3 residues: CASKAGYNEQFF. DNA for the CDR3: TGTGCCAGCAAGGCGGGCTACAATGAGCAGTTCTTC.

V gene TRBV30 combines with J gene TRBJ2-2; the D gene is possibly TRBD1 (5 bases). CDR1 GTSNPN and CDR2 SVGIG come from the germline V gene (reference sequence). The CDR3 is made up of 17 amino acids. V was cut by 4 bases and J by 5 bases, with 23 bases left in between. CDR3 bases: TGTGCCTGGACCGAACCGATGGGGCCGTATAGGACCGGGGAGCTGTTTTTT. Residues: CAWTEPMGPYRTGELFF.

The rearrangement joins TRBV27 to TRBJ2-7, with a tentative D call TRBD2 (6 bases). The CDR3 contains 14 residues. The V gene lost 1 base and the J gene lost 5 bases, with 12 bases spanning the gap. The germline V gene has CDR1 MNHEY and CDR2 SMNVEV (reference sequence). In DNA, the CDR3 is TGTGCCAGCAGTTTATTTTCTACGGGGGACGAGCAGTACTTC. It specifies CASSLFSTGDEQYF.

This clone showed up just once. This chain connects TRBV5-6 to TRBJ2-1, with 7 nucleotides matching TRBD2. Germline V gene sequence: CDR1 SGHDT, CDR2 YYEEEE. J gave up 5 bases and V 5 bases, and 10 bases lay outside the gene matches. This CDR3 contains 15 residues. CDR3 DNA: TGTGCCAGCAGGTTGTTGCGGGGGTGGGACAATGAGCAGTTCTTC. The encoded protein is CASRLLRGWDNEQFF.

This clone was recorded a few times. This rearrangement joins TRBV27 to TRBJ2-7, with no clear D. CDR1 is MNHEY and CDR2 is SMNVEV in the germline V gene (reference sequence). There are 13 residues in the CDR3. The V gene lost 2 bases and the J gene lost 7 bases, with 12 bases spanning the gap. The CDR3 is CASSLQLRGEQYF. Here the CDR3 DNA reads TGTGCCAGCAGTTTACAACTACGTGGGGAGCAGTACTTC.